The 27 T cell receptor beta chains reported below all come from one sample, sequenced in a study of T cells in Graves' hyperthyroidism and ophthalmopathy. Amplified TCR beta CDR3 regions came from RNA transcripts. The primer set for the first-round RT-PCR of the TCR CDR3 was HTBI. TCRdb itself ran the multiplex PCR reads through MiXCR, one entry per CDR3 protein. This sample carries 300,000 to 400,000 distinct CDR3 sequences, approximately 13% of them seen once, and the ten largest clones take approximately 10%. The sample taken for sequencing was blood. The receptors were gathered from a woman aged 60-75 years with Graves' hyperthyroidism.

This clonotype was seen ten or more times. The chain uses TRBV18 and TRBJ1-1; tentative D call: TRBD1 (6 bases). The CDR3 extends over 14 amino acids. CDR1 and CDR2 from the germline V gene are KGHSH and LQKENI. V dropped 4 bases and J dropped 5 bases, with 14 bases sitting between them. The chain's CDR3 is CASSQGRGETEAFF. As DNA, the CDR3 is TGTGCCAGCTCACAAGGCAGGGGCGAAACTGAAGCTTTCTTT. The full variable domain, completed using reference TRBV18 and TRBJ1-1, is NAGVMQNPRHLVRRRGQEARLRCSPMKGHSHVYWYRQLPEEGLKFMVYLQKENIIDESGMPKERFSAEFPKEGPSILRIQQVVRGDSAAYFCASSQGRGETEAFFGQGTRLTVV.

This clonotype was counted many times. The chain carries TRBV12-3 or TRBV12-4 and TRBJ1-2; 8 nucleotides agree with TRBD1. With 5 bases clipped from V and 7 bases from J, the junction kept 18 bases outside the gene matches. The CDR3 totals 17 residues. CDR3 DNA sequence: TGTGCCAGCAGTCCTCCATCCTTCTTGGACAGGGTTAGTGGCTACACCTTC. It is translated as CASSPPSFLDRVSGYTF.

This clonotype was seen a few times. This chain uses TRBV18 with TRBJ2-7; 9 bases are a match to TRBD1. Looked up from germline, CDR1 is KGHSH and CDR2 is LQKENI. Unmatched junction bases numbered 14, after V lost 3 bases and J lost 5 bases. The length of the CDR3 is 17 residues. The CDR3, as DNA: TGTGCCAGCTCACCTGAAACACCTGTGGACAGGGGTCACGAGCAGTACTTC. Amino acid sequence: CASSPETPVDRGHEQYF. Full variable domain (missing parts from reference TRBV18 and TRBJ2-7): NAGVMQNPRHLVRRRGQEARLRCSPMKGHSHVYWYRQLPEEGLKFMVYLQKENIIDESGMPKERFSAEFPKEGPSILRIQQVVRGDSAAYFCASSPETPVDRGHEQYFGPGTRLTVT.

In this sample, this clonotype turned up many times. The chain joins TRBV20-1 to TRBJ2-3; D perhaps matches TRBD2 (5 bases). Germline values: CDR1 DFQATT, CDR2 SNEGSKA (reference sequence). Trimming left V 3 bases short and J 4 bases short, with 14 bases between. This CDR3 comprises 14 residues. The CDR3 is CSASPSGGADTQYF. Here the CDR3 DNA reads TGCAGTGCTAGTCCCAGCGGCGGCGCAGATACGCAGTATTTT.

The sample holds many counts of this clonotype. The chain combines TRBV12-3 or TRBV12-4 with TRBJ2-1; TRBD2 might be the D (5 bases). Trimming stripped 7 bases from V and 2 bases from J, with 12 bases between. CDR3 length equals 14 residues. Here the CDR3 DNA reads TGTGCCAGCACCGACCGGAGGACCTACAATGAGCAGTTCTTC. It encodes CASTDRRTYNEQFF.

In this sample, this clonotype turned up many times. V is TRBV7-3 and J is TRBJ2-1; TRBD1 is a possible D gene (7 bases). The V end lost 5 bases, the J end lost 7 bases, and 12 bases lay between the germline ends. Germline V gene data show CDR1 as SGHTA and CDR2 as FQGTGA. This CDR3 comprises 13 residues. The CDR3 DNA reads TGTGCCAGCAGCACCGCAGGGGGGAATGAGCAGTTCTTC. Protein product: CASSTAGGNEQFF.

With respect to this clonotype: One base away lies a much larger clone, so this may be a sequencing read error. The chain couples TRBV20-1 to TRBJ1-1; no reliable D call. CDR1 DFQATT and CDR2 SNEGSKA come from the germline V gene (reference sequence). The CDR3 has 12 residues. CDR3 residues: CSVRDWNTEAFF. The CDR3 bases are TGCAGTGTTAGAGATTGGAACACTGAAGCTTTCTTT.

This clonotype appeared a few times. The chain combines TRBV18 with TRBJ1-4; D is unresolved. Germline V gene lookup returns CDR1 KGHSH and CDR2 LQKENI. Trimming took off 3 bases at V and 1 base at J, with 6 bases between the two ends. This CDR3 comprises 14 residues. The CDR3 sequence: CASSPEGTNEKLFF. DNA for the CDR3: TGTGCCAGCTCACCGGAGGGAACTAATGAAAAACTGTTTTTT.

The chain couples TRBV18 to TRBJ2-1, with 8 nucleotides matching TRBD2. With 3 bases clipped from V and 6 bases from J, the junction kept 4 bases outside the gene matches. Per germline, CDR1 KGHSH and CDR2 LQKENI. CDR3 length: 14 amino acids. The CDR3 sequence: CASSPGGVGNEQFF. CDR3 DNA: TGTGCCAGCTCACCCGGGGGGGTTGGCAATGAGCAGTTCTTC. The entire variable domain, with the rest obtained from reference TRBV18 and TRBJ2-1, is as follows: NAGVMQNPRHLVRRRGQEARLRCSPMKGHSHVYWYRQLPEEGLKFMVYLQKENIIDESGMPKERFSAEFPKEGPSILRIQQVVRGDSAAYFCASSPGGVGNEQFFGPGTRLTVL.

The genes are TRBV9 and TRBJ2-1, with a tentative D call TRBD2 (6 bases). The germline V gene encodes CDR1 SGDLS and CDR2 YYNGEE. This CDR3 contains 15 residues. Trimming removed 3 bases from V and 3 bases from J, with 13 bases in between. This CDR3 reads CASSGPGSLYNEQFF. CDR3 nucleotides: TGTGCCAGCAGCGGGCCCGGGAGCCTCTACAATGAGCAGTTCTTC.

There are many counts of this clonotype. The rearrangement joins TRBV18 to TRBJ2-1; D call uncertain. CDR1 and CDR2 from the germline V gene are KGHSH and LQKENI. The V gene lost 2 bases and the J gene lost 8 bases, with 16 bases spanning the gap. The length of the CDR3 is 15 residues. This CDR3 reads CASSPNKKGTDEQFF. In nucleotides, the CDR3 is TGTGCCAGCTCACCAAATAAGAAGGGTACCGATGAGCAGTTCTTC.

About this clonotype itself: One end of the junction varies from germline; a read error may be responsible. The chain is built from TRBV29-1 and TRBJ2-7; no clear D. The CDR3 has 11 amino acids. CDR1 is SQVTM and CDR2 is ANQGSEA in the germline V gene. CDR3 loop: CGVGSSYEQYF. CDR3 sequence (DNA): TGCGGCGTTGGGTCTAGCTACGAGCAGTACTTC.

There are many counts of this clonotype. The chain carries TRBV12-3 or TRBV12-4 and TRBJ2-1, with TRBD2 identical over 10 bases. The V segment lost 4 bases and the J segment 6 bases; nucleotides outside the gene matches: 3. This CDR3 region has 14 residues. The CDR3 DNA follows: TGTGCCAGCAGTTATAGGACTAGCGGCAATGAGCAGTTCTTC. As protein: CASSYRTSGNEQFF.

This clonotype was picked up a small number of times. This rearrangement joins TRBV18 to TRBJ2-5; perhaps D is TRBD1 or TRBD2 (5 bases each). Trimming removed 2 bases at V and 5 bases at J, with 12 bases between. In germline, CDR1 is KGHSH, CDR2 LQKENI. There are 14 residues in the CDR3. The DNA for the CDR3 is TGTGCCAGCTCACCAGAATCCAGGGAGGAGACCCAGTACTTC. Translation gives CASSPESREETQYF.

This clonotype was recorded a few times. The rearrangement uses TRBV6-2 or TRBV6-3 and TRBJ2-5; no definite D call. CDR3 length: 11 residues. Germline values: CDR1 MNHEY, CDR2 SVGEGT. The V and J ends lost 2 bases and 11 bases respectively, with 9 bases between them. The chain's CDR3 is CASSYPSPQYF. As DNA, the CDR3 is TGTGCCAGCAGTTACCCCTCCCCTCAGTACTTC.

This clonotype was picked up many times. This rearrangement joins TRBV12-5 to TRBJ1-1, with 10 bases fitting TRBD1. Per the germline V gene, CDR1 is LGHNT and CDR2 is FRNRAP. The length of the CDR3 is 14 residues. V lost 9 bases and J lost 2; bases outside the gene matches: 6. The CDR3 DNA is TGTGCTAGCGGGACAGGGGAAGGAAACACTGAAGCTTTCTTT. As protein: CASGTGEGNTEAFF. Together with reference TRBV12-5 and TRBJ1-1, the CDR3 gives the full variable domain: DARVTQTPRHKVTEMGQEVTMRCQPILGHNTVFWYRQTMMQGLELLAYFRNRAPLDDSGMPKDRFSAEMPDATLATLKIQPSEPRDSAVYFCASGTGEGNTEAFFGQGTRLTVV.

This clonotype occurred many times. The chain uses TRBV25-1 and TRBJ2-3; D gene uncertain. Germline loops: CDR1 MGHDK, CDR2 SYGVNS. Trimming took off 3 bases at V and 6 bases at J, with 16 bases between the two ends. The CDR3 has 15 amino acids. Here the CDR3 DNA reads TGTGCCAGCAGTGATGGGTGGTGGGCGGCGGATACGCAGTATTTT. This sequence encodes CASSDGWWAADTQYF.

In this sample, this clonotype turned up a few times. In nucleotides, the CDR3 is TGCAGCGCTGTTTATAGCAATCAGCCCCAGCATTTT. Encoded protein: CSAVYSNQPQHF. The chain recombines TRBV29-1 with TRBJ1-5; D not certain. The CDR3 runs 12 residues. The V gene lost 7 bases and the J gene lost 0 bases, with 7 bases spanning the gap. Germline CDR1 and CDR2: SQVTM and ANQGSEA.

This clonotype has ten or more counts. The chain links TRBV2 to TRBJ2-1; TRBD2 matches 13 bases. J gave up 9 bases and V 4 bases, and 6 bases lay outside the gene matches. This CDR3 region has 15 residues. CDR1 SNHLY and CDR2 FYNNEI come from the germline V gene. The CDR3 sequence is CASSGRTSGSSEQFF. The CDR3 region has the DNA TGTGCCAGCAGTGGGCGGACTAGCGGGAGCTCTGAGCAGTTCTTC.

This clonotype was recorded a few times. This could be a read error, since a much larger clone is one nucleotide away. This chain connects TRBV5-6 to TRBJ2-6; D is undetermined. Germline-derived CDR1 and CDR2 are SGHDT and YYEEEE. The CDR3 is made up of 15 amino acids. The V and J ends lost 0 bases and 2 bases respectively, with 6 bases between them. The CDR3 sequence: CASSLGSTGANVLTF. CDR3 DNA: TGTGCCAGCAGCTTGGGGTCTACTGGGGCCAACGTCCTGACTTTC.

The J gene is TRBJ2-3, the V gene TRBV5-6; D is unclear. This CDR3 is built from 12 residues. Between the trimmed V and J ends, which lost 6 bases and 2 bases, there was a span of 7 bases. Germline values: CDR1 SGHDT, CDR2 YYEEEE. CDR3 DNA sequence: TGTGCCAGCACGGATTACACAGATACGCAGTATTTT. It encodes CASTDYTDTQYF.

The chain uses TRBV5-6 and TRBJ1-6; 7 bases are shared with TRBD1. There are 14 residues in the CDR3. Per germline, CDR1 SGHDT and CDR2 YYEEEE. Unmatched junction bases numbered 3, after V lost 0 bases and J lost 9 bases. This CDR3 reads CASSLGDSVSPLHF. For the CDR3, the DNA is TGTGCCAGCAGCTTGGGGGACAGCGTTTCACCCCTCCACTTT. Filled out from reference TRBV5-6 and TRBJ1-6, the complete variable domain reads DAGVTQSPTHLIKTRGQQVTLRCSPKSGHDTVSWYQQALGQGPQFIFQYYEEEERQRGNFPDRFSGHQFPNYSSELNVNALLLGDSALYLCASSLGDSVSPLHFGNGTRLTVT.

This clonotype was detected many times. DNA for the CDR3: TGTGCCAGCAGCTTAACCTCGCCGGCCCAAGAGCAGTACTTC. Its translation is CASSLTSPAQEQYF. V is TRBV7-9 and J is TRBJ2-7; D ambiguous. The CDR3 contains 14 residues. V lost 2 bases to trimming and J lost 7 bases, with 15 bases between them. Per germline, CDR1 SEHNR and CDR2 FQNEAQ (reference sequence).

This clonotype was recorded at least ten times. The CDR3 DNA reads TGTGCCACCAGTGATCCAACGACCTCCTACGAGCAGTACTTC. This translates into CATSDPTTSYEQYF. The rearrangement joins TRBV24-1 to TRBJ2-7, with no clear D. Germline V CDR1 and CDR2: KGHDR, SFDVKD. The V end lost 3 bases, the J end lost 0 bases, and 8 bases lay between the germline ends. The CDR3 is 14 amino acids.

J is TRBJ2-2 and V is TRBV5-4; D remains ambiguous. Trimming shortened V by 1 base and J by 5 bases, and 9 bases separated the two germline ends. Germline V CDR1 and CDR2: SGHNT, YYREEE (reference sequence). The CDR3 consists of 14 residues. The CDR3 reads CASSLWSATGELFF. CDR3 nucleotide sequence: TGTGCCAGCAGCTTGTGGTCCGCAACCGGGGAGCTGTTTTTT.

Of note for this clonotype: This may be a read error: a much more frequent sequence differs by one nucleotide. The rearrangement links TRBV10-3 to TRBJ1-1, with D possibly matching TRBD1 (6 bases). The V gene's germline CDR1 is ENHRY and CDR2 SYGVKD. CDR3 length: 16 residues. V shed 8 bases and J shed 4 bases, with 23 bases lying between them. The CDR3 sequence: CAIGVGNRVTVTEAFF. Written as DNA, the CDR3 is TGTGCCATCGGTGTGGGGAACAGGGTTACTGTCACTGAAGCTTTCTTT.

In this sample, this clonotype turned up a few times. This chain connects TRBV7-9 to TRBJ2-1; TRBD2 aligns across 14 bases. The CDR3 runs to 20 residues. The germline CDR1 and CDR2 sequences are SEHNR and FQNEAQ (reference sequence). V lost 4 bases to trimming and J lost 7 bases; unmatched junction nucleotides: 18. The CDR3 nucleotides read TGTGCCAGCAGCTCATGGGGACTAGCGGGAGAAGGGGCTCTGGGAAATGAGCAGTTCTTC. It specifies CASSSWGLAGEGALGNEQFF.